The rows below give T cell receptor beta chains drawn from one sample of a study of a mutant IDH1 vaccine in newly diagnosed glioma. Profiled with immunoSEQ multiplex PCR; TCRdb holds only in-frame clones, not every one. Here the sample spans 80,000 to 100,000 clones, 82% being singletons. Sequences were derived from PBMCs, sampled from a glioma patient treated with radiotherapy, temozolomide or both. These receptors all stem from a man aged 35 to 55 with glioma. Some clones in this sample may be carry-over from other donors' samples. Both conserved end residues are part of each CDR3. The D gene is left open where the match is weak. The size field is filled for only some rows; it gives once, few, many or a size class.

CASSPLDAGGTEAFF | TGTGCCAGCAGTCCACTGGACGCAGGTGGTACTGAAGCTTTCTTT | . | . | TRBJ1-1 | TRBV6-5
CASSYSIQRGYGYTF | TGTGCCAGCAGTTACTCGATACAGCGAGGATATGGCTACACCTTC | few | . | TRBJ1-2 | TRBV6-6
CASSLDRGDEQYF | TGTGCCAGCAGCTTAGATCGTGGGGACGAGCAGTACTTC | . | . | TRBJ2-7 | TRBV7-6
CATRLQGGNTIYF | TGTGCCACCAGACTCCAGGGTGGAAACACCATATATTTT | few | . | TRBJ1-3 | TRBV15
CASSRGQGYGYTF | TGTGCCAGCAGCAGGGGGCAGGGCTATGGCTACACCTTC | . | TRBD1 | TRBJ1-2 | TRBV7-9
CASSVGHEGADTIYF | TGCGCCAGCAGCGTGGGACACGAGGGGGCGGACACCATATATTTT | . | TRBD1 | TRBJ1-3 | TRBV5-1
CALCGRSATEAFF | TGTGCCTTGTGTGGACGGTCGGCCACTGAAGCTTTCTTT | . | . | TRBJ1-1 | TRBV30
CASSIKRTGANVLTF | TGTGCCAGTAGTATCAAAAGGACTGGGGCCAACGTCCTGACTTTC | . | . | TRBJ2-6 | TRBV19
CASSQGEDRSYEQYF | TGCGCCAGCAGCCAAGGAGAGGACAGATCCTACGAGCAGTACTTC | . | . | TRBJ2-7 | TRBV4-1
CASSGGGSSYEQYF | TGTGCCAGCAGCGGGGGTGGATCCTCCTACGAGCAGTACTTC | . | . | TRBJ2-7 | TRBV2
CASSIGQGVAETQYF | TGTGCCAGTAGTATAGGCCAGGGCGTGGCGGAGACCCAGTACTTC | . | . | TRBJ2-5 | TRBV19
CASSYGTGGNTEAFF | TGTGCCAGCAGTTATGGGACAGGGGGGAACACTGAAGCTTTCTTT | . | TRBD1 | TRBJ1-1 | TRBV6-5
CASSLASDIYYSPLHF | TGTGCCAGCAGCTTGGCGTCCGACATTTACTATTCACCCCTCCACTTT | . | . | TRBJ1-6 | TRBV5-6
CASSQLGGAVMNTEAFF | TGCGCCAGCAGCCAACTCGGGGGAGCAGTCATGAACACTGAAGCTTTCTTT | medium-sized | . | TRBJ1-1 | TRBV4-1
CASSWGPGNTIYF | TGTGCCAGCAGCTGGGGACCTGGAAACACCATATATTTT | . | . | TRBJ1-3 | TRBV14
CASSISTNEQFF | TGTGCCAGCAGTATAAGCACAAATGAGCAGTTCTTC | . | . | TRBJ2-1 | TRBV5-4
CASSFVRGDTQYF | TGTGCCAGCAGTTTCGTGAGGGGGGATACGCAGTATTTT | . | . | TRBJ2-3 | TRBV6-5
CASSTTGRGFNEQFF | TGTGCCAGTAGTACGACAGGGAGGGGGTTCAATGAGCAGTTCTTC | . | . | TRBJ2-1 | TRBV19
CASSLSTSGGAREQFF | TGCGCCAGCAGCTTGTCGACTAGCGGGGGGGCCCGGGAGCAGTTCTTC | once | TRBD2 | TRBJ2-1 | TRBV5-1
CASSEPTGNNQPQHF | TGTGCCAGCAGTGAACCGACAGGGAACAATCAGCCCCAGCATTTT | . | TRBD1 | TRBJ1-5 | TRBV2
CASSTGLAGGQETQYF | TGTGCCAGCAGCACCGGACTAGCGGGGGGCCAAGAGACCCAGTACTTC | . | TRBD2 | TRBJ2-5 | TRBV6-6
CADTGWGGEQYF | TGTGCCGACACCGGATGGGGGGGCGAGCAGTACTTC | . | TRBD2 | TRBJ2-7 | TRBV2
CASSIAGSGQGANGYTF | TGTGCCAGTAGTATAGCTGGGTCGGGACAGGGGGCAAATGGCTACACCTTC | . | TRBD1 | TRBJ1-2 | TRBV19
CASSVADGIGTEKLFF | TGTGCCAGCAGCGTAGCGGACGGCATCGGGACGGAAAAACTGTTTTTT | . | . | TRBJ1-4 | TRBV9